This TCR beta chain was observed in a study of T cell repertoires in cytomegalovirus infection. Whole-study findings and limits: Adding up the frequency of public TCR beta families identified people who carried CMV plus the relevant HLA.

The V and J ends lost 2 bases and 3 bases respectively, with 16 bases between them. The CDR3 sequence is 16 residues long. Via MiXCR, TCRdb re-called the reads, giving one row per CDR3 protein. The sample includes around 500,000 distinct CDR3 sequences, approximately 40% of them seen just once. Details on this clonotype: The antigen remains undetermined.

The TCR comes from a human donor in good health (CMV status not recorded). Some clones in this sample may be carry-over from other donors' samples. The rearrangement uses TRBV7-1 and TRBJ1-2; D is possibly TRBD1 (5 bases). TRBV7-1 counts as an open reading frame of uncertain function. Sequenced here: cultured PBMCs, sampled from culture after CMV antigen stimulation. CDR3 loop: CASSSTPEGADYGYTF. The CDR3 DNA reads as TGTGCCAGCAGCTCAACGCCCGAAGGGGCAGACTATGGCTACACCTTC.